Described below is a single T cell receptor beta chain sequence and its context. Its antigen remains unknown. Assay used: immunoSEQ multiplex PCR; TCRdb lists only in-frame clones, some missing. Among 5,500 to 8,500 clones listed, approximately 56% were seen once. This sample is part of a study of tissue T cells after allogeneic stem cell transplantation. Whole-study findings and limits: Only a limited share of tissue TCRs appeared in blood or spleen. Anatomically similar tissues had similar TCR repertoires within each patient.

This CDR3 is 15 amino acids long. Germline CDR1 and CDR2: SQVTM and ANQGSEA. V was clipped by 7 bases and J by 2 bases; unmatched bases: 9. The specimen was duodenum tissue, collected at autopsy. The clonotype was recovered from a female donor older than 55 with lung cancer. This chain links TRBV29-1 with TRBJ1-4, with TRBD1 matching 8 bases. The CDR3: CSAQGTGKTNEKLFF. CDR3 nucleotide sequence: TGCAGCGCCCAAGGGACAGGCAAGACTAATGAAAAACTGTTTTTT.